The entry below describes one T cell receptor beta chain. As processed by the authors: Amplification of reference gene primers provided the estimated nucleated cell counts. Only in-frame clones appear in the TCRdb table, and some are missing; sequencing was by immunoSEQ multiplex PCR. That table gives V, J and clone size, and the DNA gave D and trimming. The sample has under 65,000 clones, roughly four fifths seen once. This record belongs to a study of blood T cell repertoires in COVID-19. Whole-study context: PBMCs, B-cell-depleted T cells, or T cells were the source of the cDNA or gDNA that made up the material.

Germline CDR1 and CDR2: SGHTA and FQGNSA. With V trimmed by 1 base and J by 8 bases, 15 bases remained unmatched. This CDR3 is built from 17 residues. The chain joins TRBV7-2 to TRBJ2-3, with TRBD2 matching 7 bases. Sample: peripheral blood. The receptor was isolated from a man in his fifties or sixties with COVID-19, enrolled during active disease. This CDR3 is CASSLESGLVVLGTQYF. The CDR3 DNA sequence: TGTGCCAGCAGCTTAGAATCCGGACTAGTTGTGTTGGGTACGCAGTATTTT.